These T cell receptor beta chains were read from a single sample in a study of OX40 agonist ivuxolimab in advanced cancers. Assay used: immunoSEQ multiplex PCR; TCRdb lists only in-frame clones, some missing. The sample holds 65,000 to 100,000 clones; about 91% are singletons and the top ten take more than 5.5%. Sequenced material: CD4+ or CD8+ T cells sorted from blood, taken in a trial of the OX40 agonist ivuxolimab. The receptors shown here come from an adult with an advanced solid tumor such as melanoma, head and neck, liver or kidney cancer. CDR3s include the opening cysteine and the closing phenylalanine or tryptophan. D genes are given only for firm matches. Clone size is stated in some rows and not others, as once, few, many or a class when expanded.

J gene: TRBJ2-1; V gene: TRBV28; CDR3 length: 17; D gene: .; clone size: .; CDR3 DNA: TGTGCCAGCAGAAACCAGAGGAGCGGGACAGCCTACAATGAGCAGTTCTTC; CDR3 protein: CASRNQRSGTAYNEQFF
J gene: TRBJ2-3; V gene: TRBV19; CDR3 length: 17; D gene: TRBD1; clone size: once; CDR3 DNA: TGTGCCAGTAGTATAAGCGGAATCCCGGGACAGGGTTCGGCGCAGTATTTT; CDR3 protein: CASSISGIPGQGSAQYF
J gene: TRBJ2-3; V gene: TRBV20-1; CDR3 length: 11; D gene: .; clone size: .; CDR3 DNA: TGCAGTGCTAACCATAGAGATACGCAGTATTTT; CDR3 protein: CSANHRDTQYF
J gene: TRBJ2-3; V gene: TRBV4-2; CDR3 length: 14; D gene: .; clone size: .; CDR3 DNA: TGTGCCAGCAGCCAAGTCGGCAGCACAGATACGCAGTATTTT; CDR3 protein: CASSQVGSTDTQYF
J gene: TRBJ2-1; V gene: TRBV5-1; CDR3 length: 15; D gene: .; clone size: .; CDR3 DNA: TGCGCCAGCAGCCCGGATGGACGGACCTCAAATGAGCAGTTCTTC; CDR3 protein: CASSPDGRTSNEQFF
J gene: TRBJ2-1; V gene: TRBV29-1; CDR3 length: 14; D gene: TRBD2; clone size: .; CDR3 DNA: TGCAGCGTCGTTTTAGCGGGAGTGGTCAATGAGCAGTTCTTC; CDR3 protein: CSVVLAGVVNEQFF
J gene: TRBJ2-1; V gene: TRBV11-1; CDR3 length: 17; D gene: .; clone size: .; CDR3 DNA: TGTGCCAGCAGCCGTATCAGGGGCGGGACGGCTCACGGTGAGCAGTTCTTC; CDR3 protein: CASSRIRGGTAHGEQFF
J gene: TRBJ2-7; V gene: TRBV15; CDR3 length: 13; D gene: .; clone size: few; CDR3 DNA: TGTGCCACCAGCAGAGATTGGGGGGCCGAGCAGTACTTC; CDR3 protein: CATSRDWGAEQYF
J gene: TRBJ2-4; V gene: TRBV5-6; CDR3 length: 13; D gene: .; clone size: .; CDR3 DNA: TGTGCCAGCAGCTTGGCAGGGGCGAACATTCAGTACTTC; CDR3 protein: CASSLAGANIQYF
J gene: TRBJ1-4; V gene: TRBV18; CDR3 length: 15; D gene: TRBD1; clone size: .; CDR3 DNA: TGTGCCAGCTCACCGGGGGGACAGAGTAATGAAAAACTGTTTTTT; CDR3 protein: CASSPGGQSNEKLFF
J gene: TRBJ2-3; V gene: TRBV7-3; CDR3 length: 14; D gene: TRBD2; clone size: .; CDR3 DNA: TGTGCCAGCAGCTTAGGCGGGAGCGCAGATACGCAGTATTTT; CDR3 protein: CASSLGGSADTQYF
J gene: TRBJ2-6; V gene: TRBV30; CDR3 length: 14; D gene: .; clone size: .; CDR3 DNA: TGTGCCTGGGAAAGGGAGTCTGGGGCCAACGTCCTGACTTTC; CDR3 protein: CAWERESGANVLTF
J gene: TRBJ1-1; V gene: TRBV5-6; CDR3 length: 14; D gene: .; clone size: .; CDR3 DNA: TGTGCCAGCAGCTTGGGAGGGAAGAACACTGAAGCTTTCTTT; CDR3 protein: CASSLGGKNTEAFF
J gene: TRBJ2-7; V gene: TRBV5-4; CDR3 length: 15; D gene: TRBD2; clone size: .; CDR3 DNA: TGTGCCAGCAGCTTGGGGGGACTAGGTCTCTACGAGCAGTACTTC; CDR3 protein: CASSLGGLGLYEQYF
J gene: TRBJ2-5; V gene: TRBV10-3; CDR3 length: 13; D gene: TRBD1; clone size: .; CDR3 DNA: TGTGCCATCAGCACGGGACAGGAAGAGACCCAGTACTTC; CDR3 protein: CAISTGQEETQYF
J gene: TRBJ2-7; V gene: TRBV28; CDR3 length: 14; D gene: .; clone size: .; CDR3 DNA: TGTGCCAGCAGATCCGGGCCCCTAACCTACGAGCAGTACTTC; CDR3 protein: CASRSGPLTYEQYF
J gene: TRBJ2-7; V gene: TRBV28; CDR3 length: 15; D gene: .; clone size: .; CDR3 DNA: TGTGCCAGCAGCCTCCCTAGGGTCCGCTCCTACGAGCAGTACTTC; CDR3 protein: CASSLPRVRSYEQYF
J gene: TRBJ1-5; V gene: TRBV30; CDR3 length: 17; D gene: .; clone size: .; CDR3 DNA: TGTGCCTGGAGTTATTTCCTGGACAGACTTAGCAATCAGCCCCAGCATTTT; CDR3 protein: CAWSYFLDRLSNQPQHF
J gene: TRBJ2-3; V gene: TRBV30; CDR3 length: 15; D gene: TRBD1; clone size: .; CDR3 DNA: TGTGCCTGGGGACAGGGGGTAACTAACACAGATACGCAGTATTTT; CDR3 protein: CAWGQGVTNTDTQYF
J gene: TRBJ2-1; V gene: TRBV11-2; CDR3 length: 15; D gene: TRBD2; clone size: .; CDR3 DNA: TGTGCCAGCAGCACCCAGACTAGCGGGAGTAATGAGCAGTTCTTC; CDR3 protein: CASSTQTSGSNEQFF
J gene: TRBJ2-2; V gene: TRBV6-5; CDR3 length: 14; D gene: .; clone size: .; CDR3 DNA: TGTGCCAGCAGTTCCTATACAGCCACCGGGGAGCTGTTTTTT; CDR3 protein: CASSSYTATGELFF
J gene: TRBJ2-7; V gene: TRBV19; CDR3 length: 14; D gene: .; clone size: .; CDR3 DNA: TGTGCCAGTAGTAAGGGGGGGGACAGCTACGAGCAGTACTTC; CDR3 protein: CASSKGGDSYEQYF
J gene: TRBJ1-1; V gene: TRBV30; CDR3 length: 14; D gene: .; clone size: .; CDR3 DNA: TGTGCCTGCAGGACAGAGAGATTTACGGGTGAAGCTTTCTTT; CDR3 protein: CACRTERFTGEAFF
J gene: TRBJ2-7; V gene: TRBV5-1; CDR3 length: 15; D gene: TRBD2; clone size: once; CDR3 DNA: TGCGCCAGCACAGAGGGTTCCAGCGGGAGGTACGAGCAGTACTTC; CDR3 protein: CASTEGSSGRYEQYF
J gene: TRBJ2-7; V gene: TRBV7-9; CDR3 length: 12; D gene: .; clone size: .; CDR3 DNA: TGTGCCAGCAGCCCTGGACCCCGCGAGCAGTACTTC; CDR3 protein: CASSPGPREQYF
J gene: TRBJ2-2; V gene: TRBV7-8; CDR3 length: 16; D gene: .; clone size: .; CDR3 DNA: TGTGCCAGCAGCTTCCGCGGCAGAGTGAACACCGGGGAGCTGTTTTTT; CDR3 protein: CASSFRGRVNTGELFF
J gene: TRBJ2-7; V gene: TRBV2; CDR3 length: 15; D gene: .; clone size: .; CDR3 DNA: TGTGCCAGCAGTTCTACTTTCGGGACGTCCTACGAGCAGTACTTC; CDR3 protein: CASSSTFGTSYEQYF
J gene: TRBJ2-7; V gene: TRBV5-1; CDR3 length: 14; D gene: TRBD1; clone size: .; CDR3 DNA: TGCGCCAGCAGCTTGGTGGCAGGGGGCTCCGAGCAGTACTTC; CDR3 protein: CASSLVAGGSEQYF
J gene: TRBJ2-2; V gene: TRBV7-9; CDR3 length: 15; D gene: .; clone size: .; CDR3 DNA: TGTGCCAGCAGATTTACAGGGAATGCGGGCGGGGAGCTGTTTTTT; CDR3 protein: CASRFTGNAGGELFF
J gene: TRBJ2-7; V gene: TRBV28; CDR3 length: 12; D gene: .; clone size: .; CDR3 DNA: TGTGCCAGCAGTTTATTAGCCTACGAGCAGTACTTC; CDR3 protein: CASSLLAYEQYF
J gene: TRBJ2-7; V gene: TRBV4-1; CDR3 length: 18; D gene: TRBD2; clone size: .; CDR3 DNA: TGCGCCAGCAGCCACGCCAACGAGAGGACTAGCGGGAATTACGAGCAGTACTTC; CDR3 protein: CASSHANERTSGNYEQYF
J gene: TRBJ2-7; V gene: TRBV19; CDR3 length: 15; D gene: TRBD2; clone size: .; CDR3 DNA: TGTGCCAGTAGTATAGGCGGGGGTCTTGCCTACGAGCAGTACTTC; CDR3 protein: CASSIGGGLAYEQYF
J gene: TRBJ2-7; V gene: TRBV30; CDR3 length: 13; D gene: .; clone size: once; CDR3 DNA: TGTGCCTGGAGTGCTCCCCCCACATACGAGCAGTACTTC; CDR3 protein: CAWSAPPTYEQYF
J gene: TRBJ1-1; V gene: TRBV6-6; CDR3 length: 13; D gene: .; clone size: .; CDR3 DNA: TGTGCCAGCAGTTATTTGGGGAACACTGAAGCTTTCTTT; CDR3 protein: CASSYLGNTEAFF
J gene: TRBJ1-5; V gene: TRBV6-6; CDR3 length: 16; D gene: .; clone size: many; CDR3 DNA: TGTGCCAGCAGTGGTCTGGCAGGGGAGGCATCGAGGCCCCAGCATTTT; CDR3 protein: CASSGLAGEASRPQHF
J gene: TRBJ1-4; V gene: TRBV10-3; CDR3 length: 14; D gene: .; clone size: .; CDR3 DNA: TGTGCCATCAGCGATAGTTCTTTTAATGAAAAACTGTTTTTT; CDR3 protein: CAISDSSFNEKLFF
J gene: TRBJ2-3; V gene: TRBV5-4; CDR3 length: 16; D gene: .; clone size: .; CDR3 DNA: TGTGCCAGCAGCTTGATAGGGCGGCCTCCCACAGATACGCAGTATTTT; CDR3 protein: CASSLIGRPPTDTQYF
J gene: TRBJ2-3; V gene: TRBV6-5; CDR3 length: 11; D gene: .; clone size: .; CDR3 DNA: TGTGCCAGCAAAGGCCCCGCTACGCAGTATTTT; CDR3 protein: CASKGPATQYF
J gene: TRBJ1-1; V gene: TRBV27; CDR3 length: 15; D gene: TRBD1; clone size: .; CDR3 DNA: TGTGCCAGCACGAGTTTAGGGGGACAGGACACTGAAGCTTTCTTT; CDR3 protein: CASTSLGGQDTEAFF
J gene: TRBJ2-7; V gene: TRBV2; CDR3 length: 14; D gene: TRBD2; clone size: .; CDR3 DNA: TGTGCCAGCAGTGGTGCTAGCGGGACAAACGAGCAGTACTTC; CDR3 protein: CASSGASGTNEQYF
J gene: TRBJ1-4; V gene: TRBV5-4; CDR3 length: 13; D gene: .; clone size: .; CDR3 DNA: TGTGCCAGCAGAGGGGGGTCGCAGGAAAAACTGTTTTTT; CDR3 protein: CASRGGSQEKLFF
J gene: TRBJ2-5; V gene: TRBV9; CDR3 length: 15; D gene: .; clone size: .; CDR3 DNA: TGTGCCAGCAGCGTAGATCAGACTAGTCGGGAGACCCAGTACTTC; CDR3 protein: CASSVDQTSRETQYF
J gene: TRBJ2-5; V gene: TRBV11-2; CDR3 length: 13; D gene: TRBD2; clone size: .; CDR3 DNA: TGTGCCAGCAGCCCCCGGGGGGGCGAGACCCAGTACTTC; CDR3 protein: CASSPRGGETQYF
J gene: TRBJ2-1; V gene: TRBV15; CDR3 length: 15; D gene: TRBD2; clone size: .; CDR3 DNA: TGTGCCACTATCCTATCGGGAGGTGCCTACAATGAGCAGTTCTTC; CDR3 protein: CATILSGGAYNEQFF
J gene: TRBJ2-3; V gene: TRBV7-7; CDR3 length: 16; D gene: TRBD2; clone size: .; CDR3 DNA: TGTGCTAGCAGCCAATCTCAGGCGGGAGGGCCCCATACGCAGTATTTT; CDR3 protein: CASSQSQAGGPHTQYF
J gene: TRBJ2-4; V gene: TRBV19; CDR3 length: 12; D gene: .; clone size: .; CDR3 DNA: TGTGCCAGTAGTATGAAACCACTCATTCAGTACTTC; CDR3 protein: CASSMKPLIQYF
J gene: TRBJ1-2; V gene: TRBV7-8; CDR3 length: 15; D gene: .; clone size: .; CDR3 DNA: TGTGCCAGCAGCTTAGTATCGGGCAGCTACTATGGCTACACCTTC; CDR3 protein: CASSLVSGSYYGYTF
J gene: TRBJ2-3; V gene: TRBV18; CDR3 length: 14; D gene: .; clone size: .; CDR3 DNA: TGTGCCAGCTCACCGCCAATGAGCACAGATACGCAGTATTTT; CDR3 protein: CASSPPMSTDTQYF
J gene: TRBJ1-2; V gene: TRBV5-4; CDR3 length: 15; D gene: TRBD1; clone size: .; CDR3 DNA: TGTGCCAGCAGCTTGAGACAGGGGATCTACTATGGCTACACCTTC; CDR3 protein: CASSLRQGIYYGYTF
J gene: TRBJ1-1; V gene: TRBV28; CDR3 length: 11; D gene: .; clone size: .; CDR3 DNA: TGTGCCAGCAGGGGGCGCATTGAAGCTTTCTTT; CDR3 protein: CASRGRIEAFF
J gene: TRBJ2-1; V gene: TRBV9; CDR3 length: 15; D gene: .; clone size: .; CDR3 DNA: TGTGCCAGCAGCGTAGTGACTGGAGGACACAATGAGCAGTTCTTC; CDR3 protein: CASSVVTGGHNEQFF
J gene: TRBJ1-2; V gene: TRBV6-5; CDR3 length: 12; D gene: .; clone size: .; CDR3 DNA: TGTGCCAGCGGTTCGAGAGCTGGGGGCTACACCTTC; CDR3 protein: CASGSRAGGYTF
J gene: TRBJ1-3; V gene: TRBV7-8; CDR3 length: 15; D gene: .; clone size: .; CDR3 DNA: TGTGCCAGCAGCTTAGCCCGGGGTACTGGAAACACCATATATTTT; CDR3 protein: CASSLARGTGNTIYF
J gene: TRBJ2-4; V gene: TRBV2; CDR3 length: 15; D gene: .; clone size: .; CDR3 DNA: TGTGCCAGCAGTGCTCGAATGATAGCCAAAAACATTCAGTACTTC; CDR3 protein: CASSARMIAKNIQYF
J gene: TRBJ2-2; V gene: TRBV18; CDR3 length: 17; D gene: .; clone size: .; CDR3 DNA: TGTGCCAGCTCACCAACAGGGGGGGCAATGCTCTCCGGGGAGCTGTTTTTT; CDR3 protein: CASSPTGGAMLSGELFF
J gene: TRBJ2-5; V gene: TRBV20-1; CDR3 length: 11; D gene: .; clone size: once; CDR3 DNA: TGCAGTGCTATTGAGGAGGGGACCCAGTACTTC; CDR3 protein: CSAIEEGTQYF
J gene: TRBJ1-1; V gene: TRBV19; CDR3 length: 13; D gene: .; clone size: .; CDR3 DNA: TGTGCCAGTAGTAGGGGGGTCGGTGATGAAGCTTTCTTT; CDR3 protein: CASSRGVGDEAFF
J gene: TRBJ2-7; V gene: TRBV6-6; CDR3 length: 13; D gene: .; clone size: .; CDR3 DNA: TGTGCCAGCAGGCCCGGGGCAAAATACGAGCAGTACTTC; CDR3 protein: CASRPGAKYEQYF
J gene: TRBJ1-1; V gene: TRBV19; CDR3 length: 16; D gene: .; clone size: .; CDR3 DNA: TGTGCCAGTAGTATAGGTGGCCGAGGGCTGAGCACTGAAGCTTTCTTT; CDR3 protein: CASSIGGRGLSTEAFF